The rows below give T cell receptor beta chains drawn from one sample of a study of cytomegalovirus exposure and HLA in healthy donors. The assay was immunoSEQ multiplex PCR, and TCRdb's table has in-frame clones only and misses some. Here the sample spans approximately 300,000 clones, about nine tenths being singletons. The sequenced material came from PBMCs. The receptors stem from a woman in her 30s in good health and CMV-seropositive. CDR3s include the opening cysteine and the closing phenylalanine or tryptophan. The order of the fields is V gene, J gene, clone size, D gene, CDR3 protein, CDR3 DNA. A D gene is named only where the DNA matches it firmly. The size of a clone is reported for some rows only, either as once, few or many, or as a class for expanded clones.

>TRBV4-3|TRBJ2-6|-|-
CASSQDHRTSSGANVLTF
TGCGCCAGCAGCCAAGATCACAGGACGAGCTCTGGGGCCAACGTCCTGACTTTC
>TRBV7-2|TRBJ2-5|once|-
CASSPAGTQETQYF
TGTGCCAGCAGCCCAGCAGGAACTCAAGAGACCCAGTACTTC
>TRBV7-9|TRBJ2-3|once|TRBD1
CASSLRQGTTDTQYF
TGTGCCAGCAGCTTAAGACAGGGCACCACAGATACGCAGTATTTT
>TRBV27|TRBJ2-7|-|TRBD2
CASSRAGGPDYEQYF
TGTGCCAGCAGTCGGGCGGGGGGCCCCGACTACGAGCAGTACTTC
>TRBV18|TRBJ2-7|-|-
CASSPVAIRTYEQYF
TGTGCCAGCTCACCAGTAGCTATTAGAACCTACGAGCAGTACTTC
>TRBV30|TRBJ1-2|-|TRBD1
CAWSGDSNYGYTF
TGTGCCTGGAGTGGGGACAGCAACTATGGCTACACCTTC
>TRBV13|TRBJ2-1|-|TRBD2
CASSPPGGRDSYNEQFF
TGTGCCAGCAGCCCACCGGGGGGGAGGGACTCCTACAATGAGCAGTTCTTC
>TRBV6-4|TRBJ1-1|-|-
CASSVGQISTEAFF
TGTGCCAGCAGTGTGGGTCAGATCTCCACTGAAGCTTTCTTT
>TRBV7-3|TRBJ1-3|-|-
CASSLGGGSGNTIYF
TGTGCCAGCAGCTTGGGCGGTGGCTCTGGAAACACCATATATTTT
>TRBV19|TRBJ2-5|few|-
CASSIAPGSRETQYF
TGTGCCAGTAGTATAGCCCCGGGTAGTAGGGAGACCCAGTACTTC
>TRBV6-5|TRBJ2-1|once|-
CASRSRGNEQFF
TGTGCCAGCAGATCGCGAGGCAATGAGCAGTTCTTC
>TRBV15|TRBJ2-3|-|-
CATSRGGGTDTQYF
TGTGCCACCAGCAGAGGAGGGGGCACAGATACGCAGTATTTT
>TRBV16|TRBJ2-7|few|-
CASSQSLSYEQYF
TGTGCCAGCAGCCAATCCCTATCCTACGAGCAGTACTTC
>TRBV28|TRBJ1-1|-|-
CASSLGPSTEAFF
TGTGCCAGCAGTTTAGGGCCCAGCACTGAAGCTTTCTTT
>TRBV11-1|TRBJ2-7|-|-
CASSLEQGVPYEQYF
TGTGCCAGCAGCTTGGAACAAGGGGTCCCTTACGAGCAGTACTTC
>TRBV14|TRBJ2-1|-|TRBD2
CASSRDGTSGLHTEQFF
TGTGCCAGCAGTAGAGACGGTACTAGCGGACTACATACTGAGCAGTTCTTC
>TRBV5-4|TRBJ1-2|-|-
CASSFREGYYGYTF
TGTGCCAGCAGCTTCCGGGAGGGCTACTATGGCTACACCTTC
>TRBV11-2|TRBJ2-7|-|TRBD1
CASSLPLDRANEQYF
TGTGCCAGCAGCCTACCTTTAGACAGGGCGAACGAGCAGTACTTC
>TRBV5-6|TRBJ1-5|-|-
CASSLDGGLSNQPQHF
TGTGCCAGCAGCTTGGACGGGGGGCTCAGCAATCAGCCCCAGCATTTT
>TRBV10-2|TRBJ2-1|-|TRBD2
CASSDSGLAGDEQFF
TGCGCCAGCAGTGATTCGGGACTAGCGGGAGATGAGCAGTTCTTC
>TRBV14|TRBJ2-6|-|-
CASSQVLGMGRAGANVLTF
TGTGCCAGCAGCCAAGTCCTGGGCATGGGCAGGGCTGGGGCCAACGTCCTGACTTTC
>TRBV29-1|TRBJ2-3|-|-
CSAPSRGRTDTQYF
TGCAGCGCCCCATCCCGGGGCCGCACAGATACGCAGTATTTT
>TRBV29-1|TRBJ1-2|-|-
CSVEAARGANYGYTF
TGCAGCGTTGAAGCAGCCCGGGGAGCTAACTATGGCTACACCTTC
>TRBV7-3|TRBJ2-2|-|-
CASSLVRGPGELFF
TGTGCCAGCAGCCTGGTCCGGGGACCCGGGGAGCTGTTTTTT
>TRBV4-1|TRBJ2-3|-|TRBD2
CASSSRTSGSTDTQYF
TGCGCCAGCAGCTCCCGGACTAGCGGTAGCACAGATACGCAGTATTTT
>TRBV27|TRBJ2-7|once|TRBD2
CASSPPPGLAGGHEQYF
TGTGCCAGCAGTCCCCCACCCGGCCTAGCGGGAGGCCACGAGCAGTACTTC
>TRBV27|TRBJ1-1|-|TRBD1
CASSLTQGALNTEAFF
TGTGCCAGCAGTTTAACCCAGGGGGCCCTGAACACTGAAGCTTTCTTT
>TRBV4-1|TRBJ2-3|-|TRBD2
CASSQGTSGISDTQYF
TGCGCCAGCAGCCAAGGGACTAGCGGGATCTCAGATACGCAGTATTTT
>TRBV5-4|TRBJ1-1|-|-
CASSSARQITEAFF
TGTGCCAGCAGCTCAGCCAGACAGATCACTGAAGCTTTCTTT
>TRBV4-3|TRBJ2-3|-|TRBD2
CASSQDLAGGPVDTQYF
TGCGCCAGCAGCCAAGATCTGGCGGGAGGGCCGGTAGATACGCAGTATTTT
>TRBV25-1|TRBJ2-7|-|-
CASSPFGEGGYEQYF
TGTGCCAGCAGCCCATTCGGAGAGGGGGGCTACGAGCAGTACTTC
>TRBV6-5|TRBJ1-3|-|-
CASSLGLSGNTIYF
TGTGCCAGCAGTCTGGGCCTCTCTGGAAACACCATATATTTT
>TRBV6-6|TRBJ2-7|-|-
CASSYLVSYEQYF
TGTGCCAGCAGTTACCTAGTTTCCTACGAGCAGTACTTC
>TRBV7-9|TRBJ1-2|-|-
CASSLAGSPANYGYTF
TGTGCCAGCAGCTTAGCGGGCAGCCCGGCTAACTATGGCTACACCTTC
>TRBV7-8|TRBJ1-5|-|-
CASSTRTDQPQHF
TGTGCCAGCAGCACCAGGACAGATCAGCCCCAGCATTTT
>TRBV5-8|TRBJ1-2|once|-
CASSLARREGNGYTF
TGTGCCAGCAGCTTGGCCAGGCGCGAAGGGAATGGCTACACCTTC
>TRBV6-5|TRBJ1-2|-|-
CASSYPMVYGYTF
TGTGCCAGCAGTTACCCGATGGTTTATGGCTACACCTTC
>TRBV2|TRBJ1-4|-|TRBD1
CASRHRGEWEKLFF
TGTGCCAGCAGACACAGGGGAGAATGGGAAAAACTGTTTTTT
>TRBV9|TRBJ1-2|-|-
CASSVAVSHFYGYTF
TGTGCCAGCAGCGTAGCGGTTAGCCATTTCTATGGCTACACCTTC
>TRBV29-1|TRBJ2-2|-|TRBD1
CSVVTGAGAYTGELFF
TGCAGCGTGGTGACAGGGGCCGGTGCCTACACCGGGGAGCTGTTTTTT
>TRBV27|TRBJ2-1|-|TRBD2
CASSFKLLPLEGGGVWNEQFF
TGTGCCAGCAGTTTCAAACTCCTCCCCCTAGAGGGCGGGGGTGTCTGGAATGAGCAGTTCTTC
>TRBV6-5|TRBJ2-7|once|-
CASISQNEQYF
TGTGCCAGCATCTCACAGAACGAGCAGTACTTC
>TRBV7-6|TRBJ2-7|few|-
CASSLGNQPYYEQYF
TGTGCCAGCAGCTTAGGCAACCAGCCCTACTACGAGCAGTACTTC
>TRBV7-9|TRBJ1-4|once|-
CASSPNTGSANEKLFF
TGTGCCAGCAGCCCAAATACAGGGTCGGCTAATGAAAAACTGTTTTTT
>TRBV7-2|TRBJ1-1|-|-
CASSLAQGRLGDTEAFF
TGTGCCAGCAGCTTAGCGCAGGGGCGCCTGGGGGACACTGAAGCTTTCTTT
>TRBV5-1|TRBJ1-3|-|-
CASSLGQGGNTIYF
TGCGCCAGCAGCTTGGGTCAGGGTGGAAACACCATATATTTT
>TRBV30|TRBJ2-7|-|-
CAWGETTSGTRQYF
TGTGCCTGGGGGGAAACGACTAGTGGTACGAGGCAGTACTTC
>TRBV29-1|TRBJ2-1|-|-
CSVASPEGSLLCFF
TGCAGCGTTGCCTCCCCGGAGGGTAGCTTGTTATGTTTCTTC
>TRBV5-6|TRBJ2-1|-|TRBD2
CASSELAGGYNEQFF
TGTGCCAGCAGCGAACTAGCGGGAGGATACAATGAGCAGTTCTTC
>TRBV5-4|TRBJ2-7|-|TRBD1
CASRLGQGDLEQYF
TGTGCCAGCAGGTTGGGACAGGGAGACCTCGAGCAGTACTTC
>TRBV30|TRBJ2-7|-|-
CAWSVLSAPYEQYF
TGTGCCTGGAGTGTTTTAAGCGCCCCCTACGAGCAGTACTTC
>TRBV4-3|TRBJ2-5|-|TRBD1
CASSRGTGATQYF
TGCGCCAGCTCGAGGGGGACAGGGGCAACCCAGTACTTC
>TRBV7-2|TRBJ2-7|-|TRBD2
CASSLMSGGASYEQYF
TGTGCCAGCAGCTTAATGAGCGGGGGGGCGAGCTACGAGCAGTACTTC
>TRBV9|TRBJ1-1|-|TRBD1
CASSVGTGLEAFF
TGTGCCAGCAGCGTAGGGACAGGGCTTGAAGCTTTCTTT
>TRBV7-3|TRBJ2-7|-|-
CAGQLGSQIRYEQYF
TGTGCCGGGCAGCTTGGGTCGCAGATACGCTACGAGCAGTACTTC
>TRBV30|TRBJ1-1|-|TRBD1
CAWSLGFGGQGDTEAFF
TGTGCCTGGAGTTTGGGGTTCGGAGGCCAGGGGGACACTGAAGCTTTCTTT
>TRBV7-8|TRBJ2-7|-|TRBD2
CASSLEAGAWTSVYEQYF
TGTGCCAGCAGCTTAGAAGCAGGAGCCTGGACTAGCGTCTACGAGCAGTACTTC
>TRBV5-1|TRBJ2-7|-|-
CASSASHTSSYEQYF
TGCGCCAGCAGCGCTAGTCATACGAGCTCCTACGAGCAGTACTTC